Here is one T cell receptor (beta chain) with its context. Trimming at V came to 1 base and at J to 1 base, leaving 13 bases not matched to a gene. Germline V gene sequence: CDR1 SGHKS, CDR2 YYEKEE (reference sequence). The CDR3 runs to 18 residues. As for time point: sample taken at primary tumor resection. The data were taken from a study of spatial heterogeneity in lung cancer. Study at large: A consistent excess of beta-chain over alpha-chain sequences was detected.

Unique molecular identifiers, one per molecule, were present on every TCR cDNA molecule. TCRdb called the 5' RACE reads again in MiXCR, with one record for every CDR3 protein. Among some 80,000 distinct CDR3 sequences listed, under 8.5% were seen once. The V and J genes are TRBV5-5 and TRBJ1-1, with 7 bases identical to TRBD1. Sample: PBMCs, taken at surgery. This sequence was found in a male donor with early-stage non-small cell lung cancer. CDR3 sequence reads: CASSLRGPSLAGNTEAFF. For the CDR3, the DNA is TGTGCCAGCAGCTTGAGGGGGCCATCTCTTGCCGGGAACACTGAAGCTTTCTTT.